These T cell receptor beta chains were read from a single sample in a study of CD8 T cells in Susac syndrome. MiXCR, run by TCRdb on the immunoSEQ multiplex PCR reads, gives a single entry per CDR3 protein. Among around 140,000 distinct CDR3 sequences listed, 65% to 90% were seen once. Sequenced material: CD8+ T cells from PBMCs. These receptor sequences come from a human donor with multiple sclerosis. CDR3s include the opening cysteine and the closing phenylalanine or tryptophan. The D gene is left open where the match is weak. Size tells how often a clone was seen (once, few, many) or the class of an expanded clone, and some rows leave it out.

D gene,clone size,V gene,J gene,CDR3 protein,CDR3 DNA
NA,NA,TRBV6-1,TRBJ1-1,CASTPALNTEAFF,TGTGCCAGCACCCCGGCCTTGAACACTGAAGCTTTCTTT
NA,once,TRBV5-6,TRBJ1-3,CASSQGPSSLGGNTIYF,TGTGCCAGCAGCCAGGGGCCGAGCTCTTTGGGGGGAAACACCATATATTTT
TRBD2,few,TRBV28,TRBJ2-1,CASSLAGGNNEQFF,TGTGCCAGCAGTCTAGCGGGGGGAAACAATGAGCAGTTCTTC
NA,NA,TRBV13,TRBJ2-2,CASRASAARSVGELFF,TGTGCCAGCAGGGCTAGCGCGGCTAGAAGTGTCGGGGAGCTGTTTTTT
NA,NA,TRBV7-2,TRBJ2-2,CASSSLTGELFF,TGTGCCAGCAGCTCCCTTACCGGGGAGCTGTTTTTT
NA,NA,TRBV11-2,TRBJ2-6,CASSPLRGASGANVLTF,TGTGCCAGCAGCCCCCTGAGGGGAGCCTCTGGGGCCAACGTCCTGACTTTC
NA,NA,TRBV11-2,TRBJ2-6,CASSSHSGANVLTF,TGTGCCAGCAGCTCACACTCTGGGGCCAACGTCCTGACTTTC
TRBD2,NA,TRBV10-3,TRBJ2-1,CAISAGTSSYNEQFF,TGTGCCATCAGTGCCGGGACTAGCTCCTACAATGAGCAGTTCTTC
TRBD2,few,TRBV6-5,TRBJ2-5,CASSYGTSLDETQYF,TGTGCCAGCAGTTACGGGACTAGCTTGGATGAGACCCAGTACTTC
NA,NA,TRBV11-2,TRBJ1-6,CASSLVGGVEVVGWLLYSPLHF,TGTGCCAGCAGCTTAGTCGGTGGGGTCGAAGTGGTAGGGTGGCTACTTTATTCACCCCTCCACTTT
NA,NA,TRBV12-3/TRBV12-4,TRBJ2-7,CASSANLYEQYF,TGTGCCAGCAGCGCGAACCTCTACGAGCAGTACTTC
NA,NA,TRBV27,TRBJ1-1,CASSWEVHTEAFF,TGTGCCAGCAGTTGGGAGGTACACACTGAAGCTTTCTTT
NA,NA,TRBV3-1,TRBJ1-1,CASSQPQGANTEAFF,TGTGCCAGCAGCCAACCCCAGGGAGCGAACACTGAAGCTTTCTTT
NA,NA,TRBV7-8,TRBJ2-3,CASSLQDSTDTQYF,TGTGCCAGCAGCTTACAGGACAGCACAGATACGCAGTATTTT
TRBD1,few,TRBV5-1,TRBJ1-2,CASSSPDRKLYYGYTF,TGCGCCAGCAGTAGTCCGGACAGGAAGTTATACTATGGCTACACCTTC
NA,NA,TRBV2,TRBJ2-4,CASSALQAHLAKNIQYF,TGTGCCAGCAGTGCCCTACAGGCGCATCTAGCCAAAAACATTCAGTACTTC
NA,NA,TRBV7-8,TRBJ1-2,CASSFTNYGYTF,TGTGCCAGCAGCTTTACTAACTATGGCTACACCTTC
TRBD2,NA,TRBV6-2/TRBV6-3,TRBJ2-1,CASSYQRGDGNEQFF,TGTGCCAGCAGTTACCAGCGGGGGGACGGCAATGAGCAGTTCTTC
NA,NA,TRBV27,TRBJ2-1,CASAHTEGVYNEQFF,TGTGCCAGCGCGCATACGGAGGGAGTCTACAATGAGCAGTTCTTC
NA,NA,TRBV4-3,TRBJ1-3,CASSQDRQFSGNTIYF,TGCGCCAGCAGCCAAGATAGACAGTTCTCTGGAAACACCATATATTTT
TRBD1,NA,TRBV28,TRBJ1-4,CASSPMGQELFF,TGTGCCAGCAGTCCCATGGGACAGGAACTGTTTTTT
NA,NA,TRBV4-1,TRBJ1-3,CASSIMTYGNTIYF,TGCGCCAGCAGTATTATGACGTATGGAAACACCATATATTTT
NA,NA,TRBV24-1,TRBJ1-1,CATSDPETDPRQAFF,TGTGCCACCAGTGACCCTGAGACAGACCCACGTCAAGCTTTCTTT
NA,NA,TRBV28,TRBJ1-6,CASRQTAASSYNSPLHF,TGTGCCAGCAGACAGACGGCGGCTAGCTCCTATAATTCACCCCTCCACTTT
TRBD2,NA,TRBV7-9,TRBJ2-1,CASSQGLDSYNEQFF,TGTGCTAGCAGCCAAGGACTAGACTCCTACAATGAGCAGTTCTTC
TRBD1,NA,TRBV6-1,TRBJ1-6,CASSDLRDRGPNSPLHF,TGTGCCAGCAGTGACCTCCGGGACAGGGGACCGAATTCACCCCTCCACTTT
NA,NA,TRBV3-1,TRBJ1-5,CASSQDVEEPQHF,TGTGCCAGCAGCCAAGACGTAGAGGAGCCCCAGCATTTT
NA,NA,TRBV19,TRBJ2-5,CASSIGHPETQYF,TGTGCCAGTAGTATTGGACACCCAGAGACCCAGTACTTC
TRBD2,few,TRBV7-7,TRBJ2-3,CASSLSGGSTDTQYF,TGTGCTAGCAGCTTATCGGGGGGAAGCACAGATACGCAGTATTTT
NA,few,TRBV5-8,TRBJ2-7,CASDRVTSYEQYF,TGTGCCAGTGACAGAGTAACATCCTACGAGCAGTACTTC
NA,NA,TRBV5-1,TRBJ1-5,CASSLGKNQPQHF,TGCGCCAGCAGCTTGGGGAAAAATCAGCCCCAGCATTTT
NA,NA,TRBV30,TRBJ2-6,CAWNQGPGANVLTF,TGTGCCTGGAACCAGGGGCCTGGGGCCAACGTCCTGACTTTC
NA,NA,TRBV5-1,TRBJ1-1,CASSFGSGPTEVFF,TGCGCCAGCAGCTTCGGTTCAGGACCCACTGAAGTTTTCTTT
NA,NA,TRBV5-6,TRBJ1-5,CASSLGGSHYQPQHF,TGTGCCAGCAGCTTGGGGGGCTCCCACTATCAGCCCCAGCATTTT
NA,NA,TRBV2,TRBJ1-1,CASGNTGNTEAFF,TGTGCCAGCGGAAATACAGGGAACACTGAAGCTTTCTTT
TRBD1,NA,TRBV12-3/TRBV12-4,TRBJ1-5,CASSVTGFHQPQHF,TGTGCCAGCAGCGTGACAGGGTTCCATCAGCCCCAGCATTTT
NA,NA,TRBV5-4,TRBJ1-4,CASSLAWDRTNEKLFF,TGTGCCAGCAGCTTGGCATGGGATCGCACTAATGAAAAACTGTTTTTT
TRBD2,NA,TRBV4-2,TRBJ2-1,CASSLLPRESGTSLNEQFF,TGTGCCAGCAGCTTACTACCACGTGAATCCGGGACTAGTCTCAATGAGCAGTTCTTC
NA,NA,TRBV19,TRBJ1-1,CAAGRGEAFF,TGTGCCGCGGGACGAGGTGAAGCTTTCTTT
NA,NA,TRBV2,TRBJ1-1,CASSEQVGAEAFF,TGTGCCAGCAGTGAACAGGTAGGGGCTGAAGCTTTCTTT
NA,NA,TRBV7-6,TRBJ2-5,CASSLGAEHPTQETQYF,TGTGCCAGCAGCTTAGGAGCCGAACACCCCACCCAAGAGACCCAGTACTTC
NA,NA,TRBV29-1,TRBJ2-1,CSVALENYNEQFF,TGCAGCGTTGCACTAGAAAACTACAATGAGCAGTTCTTC
NA,NA,TRBV6-1,TRBJ1-5,CASSELRGVGNQPQHF,TGTGCCAGCAGTGAATTGAGGGGCGTTGGCAATCAGCCCCAGCATTTT